These 10 T cell receptor beta chains originate from one sample sequenced in a study of T-cell memory formation after mild COVID-19. MiXCR, run by TCRdb on the 5' RACE reads, gives a single entry per CDR3 protein. The sample gives hundreds of thousands of distinct CDR3 sequences, around 27% of which show up once; approximately 12% is in the top ten. Sample: PBMCs or a T cell subset sorted from them (not recorded which). The receptors were sampled from an adult woman who had mild COVID-19 (a few samples of this study predate the infection). Cell type and time point are not known.

The chain joins TRBV19 to TRBJ2-7; D is unclear. Germline V gene lookup returns CDR1 LNHDA and CDR2 SQIVND (reference sequence). The CDR3 has 15 residues. Trimming pared 0 bases from V and 1 base from J, leaving 10 bases between. CDR3 nucleotide sequence: TGTGCCAGTAGTATAGAGTTAACGGTATCCTACGAGCAGTACTTC. This gives the protein CASSIELTVSYEQYF.

The chain carries TRBV6-5 and TRBJ2-1; 7 bases match TRBD2. This CDR3 spans 15 amino acids. Germline CDR1 is MNHEY and CDR2 is SVGAGI. J lost 7 bases, V lost 4 bases, and 10 bases had no gene match. In DNA, the CDR3 is TGTGCCAGCAGTTTCAAGAGCGGGAAACAGAATGAGCAGTTCTTC. It encodes CASSFKSGKQNEQFF.

This clonotype was picked up a small number of times. CDR3 amino acids: CASSVGTTSGNTIYF. CDR3 coding DNA: TGTGCCAGCAGCGTTGGGACAACCTCTGGAAACACCATATATTTT. This chain links TRBV9 with TRBJ1-3; maybe TRBD1 (6 bases). This CDR3 has 15 residues. The V gene lost 2 bases and the J gene lost 0 bases, with 9 bases spanning the gap. Germline V gives CDR1 SGDLS, CDR2 YYNGEE. Based on the CDR3 plus reference TRBV9 and TRBJ1-3, the full variable domain is DSGVTQTPKHLITATGQRVTLRCSPRSGDLSVYWYQQSLDQGLQFLIQYYNGEERAKGNILERFSAQQFPDLHSELNLSSLELGDSALYFCASSVGTTSGNTIYFGEGSWLTVV.

The chain has TRBV12-3 or TRBV12-4 and TRBJ2-1; 14 bases align to TRBD2. V lost 6 bases and J lost 12; bases outside the gene matches: 10. The CDR3 runs to 15 residues. The CDR3, as DNA: TGTGCCAGCAGCCGTCGGACTAGCGGGGGGTCAAGGCAGTTCTTC. Translation gives CASSRRTSGGSRQFF.

The chain recombines TRBV5-6 with TRBJ2-7, with 8 positions matching TRBD2. V dropped 0 bases and J dropped 5; count of bases not matched to a gene: 13. Germline CDR1 is SGHDT and CDR2 is YYEEEE. The CDR3 covers 17 residues. The CDR3 is CASSLDLAGAPRDEQYF. CDR3 nucleotide sequence: TGTGCCAGCAGCTTGGACCTAGCGGGCGCCCCTCGCGACGAGCAGTACTTC.

This clonotype was found a few times. The chain uses TRBV5-1 and TRBJ1-1, with no clear D. V shed 2 bases and J shed 0 bases, with 17 bases lying between them. This CDR3 has 17 residues. Germline V gene lookup returns CDR1 SGHRS and CDR2 YFSETQ. For the CDR3, the DNA is TGCGCCAGCAGCTTATATAATTTGGCACCCCTGAACACTGAAGCTTTCTTT. It encodes CASSLYNLAPLNTEAFF.

This clonotype was observed a handful of times. This chain uses TRBV2 with TRBJ2-5, with D tentatively TRBD1 (6 bases). The V gene lost 3 bases and the J gene lost 5 bases, with 19 bases spanning the gap. The CDR3 runs to 16 residues. In germline, CDR1 is SNHLY, CDR2 FYNNEI. CDR3 loop: CASSEGAGSQKETQYF. CDR3 bases: TGTGCCAGCAGTGAGGGGGCCGGTTCTCAAAAGGAGACCCAGTACTTC.

This rearrangement joins TRBV5-5 to TRBJ1-5, with D maybe TRBD1 (5 bases). Trimming pared 0 bases from V and 8 bases from J, leaving 12 bases between. The CDR3 has 14 residues. CDR1 is SGHKS, CDR2 YYEKEE, per germline (reference sequence). The CDR3 is CASSLGRVGKPQHF. In nucleotides, the CDR3 is TGTGCCAGCAGCTTGGGCAGGGTGGGAAAGCCCCAGCATTTT.

V is TRBV12-3 or TRBV12-4 and J is TRBJ2-2; 7 nucleotides line up with TRBD1. This CDR3 region has 15 residues. The trim removed 4 bases at V and 8 bases at J, leaving 10 bases unmatched. The CDR3 DNA reads as TGTGCCAGCAGTTCATCGACAGGGCTAGGGGGGGAGCTGTTTTTT. It encodes CASSSSTGLGGELFF.

The chain recombines TRBV3-1 with TRBJ1-2, with D perhaps TRBD1 (5 bases). The CDR3 is 13 residues long. The ends were cut back, 1 base at V and 8 bases at J, with 11 bases in the middle. Per germline, CDR1 LGHDT and CDR2 YNNKEL (reference sequence). For the CDR3, the DNA is TGTGCCAGCAGCCAAGTTTCTCCAGGGGGCTACACCTTC. Translating it yields CASSQVSPGGYTF.